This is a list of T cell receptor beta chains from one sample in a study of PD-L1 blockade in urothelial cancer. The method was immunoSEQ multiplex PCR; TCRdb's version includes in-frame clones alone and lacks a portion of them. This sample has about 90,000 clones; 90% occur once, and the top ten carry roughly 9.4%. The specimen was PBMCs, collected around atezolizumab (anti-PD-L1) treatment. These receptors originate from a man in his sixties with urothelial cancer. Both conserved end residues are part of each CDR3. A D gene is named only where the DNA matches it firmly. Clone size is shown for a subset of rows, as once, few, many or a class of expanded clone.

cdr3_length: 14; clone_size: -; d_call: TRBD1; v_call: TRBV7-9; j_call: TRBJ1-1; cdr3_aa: CASSTGTANTEAFF; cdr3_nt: TGTGCCAGCAGCACTGGGACAGCGAACACTGAAGCTTTCTTT
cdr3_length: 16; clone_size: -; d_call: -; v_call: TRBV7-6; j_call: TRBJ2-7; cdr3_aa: CASSYTLGDIPYEQYF; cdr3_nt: TGTGCCAGCAGCTACACCCTAGGGGACATCCCCTACGAGCAGTACTTC
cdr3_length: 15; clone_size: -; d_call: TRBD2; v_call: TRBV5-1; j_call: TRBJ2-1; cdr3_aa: CASSLLAGGYNEQFF; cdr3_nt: TGCGCCAGCAGCTTGTTAGCGGGAGGATACAATGAGCAGTTCTTC
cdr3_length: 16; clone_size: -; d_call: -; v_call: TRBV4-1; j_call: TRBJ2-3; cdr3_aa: CASSQEAGSRYDTQYF; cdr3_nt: TGCGCCAGCAGCCAAGAGGCAGGGTCGAGATATGATACGCAGTATTTT
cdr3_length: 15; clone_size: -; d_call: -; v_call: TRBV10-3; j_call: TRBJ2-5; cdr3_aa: CAISESGTEGETQYF; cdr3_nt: TGTGCCATCAGTGAGTCGGGCACTGAGGGAGAGACCCAGTACTTC
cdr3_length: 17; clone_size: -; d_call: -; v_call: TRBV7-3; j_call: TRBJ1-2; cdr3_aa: CASSLTLGGRPNYGYTF; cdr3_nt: TGTGCCAGCAGCTTAACGTTGGGGGGGCGGCCTAACTATGGCTACACCTTC
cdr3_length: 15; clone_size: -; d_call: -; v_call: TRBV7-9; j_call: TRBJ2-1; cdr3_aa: CASSFGSGYYNEQFF; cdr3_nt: TGTGCCAGCAGCTTCGGATCGGGATACTACAATGAGCAGTTCTTC
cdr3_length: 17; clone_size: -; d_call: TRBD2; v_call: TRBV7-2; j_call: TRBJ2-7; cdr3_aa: CASSSTRGVSPLNEQYF; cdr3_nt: TGTGCCAGCAGCTCGACCCGGGGGGTATCCCCTTTGAACGAGCAGTACTTC
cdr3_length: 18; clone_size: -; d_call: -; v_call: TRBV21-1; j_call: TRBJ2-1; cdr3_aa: CASSKLWGGRSIDNEQFF; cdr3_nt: TGTGCCAGCAGCAAACTTTGGGGCGGGAGATCAATCGACAATGAGCAGTTCTTC
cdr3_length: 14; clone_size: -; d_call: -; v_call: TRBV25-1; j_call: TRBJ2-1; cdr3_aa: CASSQEVSYNEQFF; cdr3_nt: TGTGCCAGCAGTCAGGAGGTCTCCTACAATGAGCAGTTCTTC
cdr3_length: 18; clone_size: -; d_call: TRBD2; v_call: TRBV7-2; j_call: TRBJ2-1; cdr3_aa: CASISSGGLASLYNEQFF; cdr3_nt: TGTGCCAGCATCTCTAGCGGGGGGCTTGCCTCACTCTACAATGAGCAGTTCTTC
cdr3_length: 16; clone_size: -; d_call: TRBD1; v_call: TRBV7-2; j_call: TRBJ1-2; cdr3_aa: CASSLIRGQGPYGYTF; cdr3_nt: TGTGCCAGCAGCTTAATTAGGGGACAGGGCCCCTATGGCTACACCTTC
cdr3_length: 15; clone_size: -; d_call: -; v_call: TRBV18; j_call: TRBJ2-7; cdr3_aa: CASSPPDRYTYEQYF; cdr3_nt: TGTGCCAGCTCACCACCAGACAGGTATACTTACGAGCAGTACTTC
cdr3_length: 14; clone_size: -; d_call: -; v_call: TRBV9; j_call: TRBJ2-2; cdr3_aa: CASSVGGITGELFF; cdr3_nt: TGTGCCAGCAGCGTAGGCGGCATCACCGGGGAGCTGTTTTTT
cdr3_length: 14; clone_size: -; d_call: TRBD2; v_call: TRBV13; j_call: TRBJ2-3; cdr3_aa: CASTLQRELYTQYF; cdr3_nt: TGTGCCAGCACCCTCCAGCGGGAGTTGTATACGCAGTATTTT
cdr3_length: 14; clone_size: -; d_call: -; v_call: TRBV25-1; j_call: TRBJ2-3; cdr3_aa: CASSEIRSADTQYF; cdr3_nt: TGTGCCAGCAGTGAAATCCGTTCAGCAGATACGCAGTATTTT
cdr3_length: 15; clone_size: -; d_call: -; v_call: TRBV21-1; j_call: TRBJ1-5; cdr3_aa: CASSTRDRINQPQHF; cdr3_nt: TGTGCCAGCAGCACCCGGGACAGGATCAATCAGCCCCAGCATTTT
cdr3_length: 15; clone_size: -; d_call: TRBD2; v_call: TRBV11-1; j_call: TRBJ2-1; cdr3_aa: CASGRLAGGFDEQFF; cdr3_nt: TGTGCCAGCGGGAGACTAGCGGGAGGATTCGATGAGCAGTTCTTC
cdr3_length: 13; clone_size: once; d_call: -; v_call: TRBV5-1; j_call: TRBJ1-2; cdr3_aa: CASSPAGNQGYTF; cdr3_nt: TGCGCCAGCAGCCCGGCAGGGAATCAGGGCTACACCTTC
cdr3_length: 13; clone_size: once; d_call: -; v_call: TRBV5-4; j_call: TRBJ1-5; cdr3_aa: CASSQGSEQPQHF; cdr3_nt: TGTGCCAGCAGCCAGGGTTCGGAGCAGCCCCAGCATTTT
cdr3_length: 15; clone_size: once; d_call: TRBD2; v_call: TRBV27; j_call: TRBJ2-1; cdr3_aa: CASSRTSGSYNEQFF; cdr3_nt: TGTGCCAGCAGTAGGACTAGCGGGTCCTACAATGAGCAGTTCTTC
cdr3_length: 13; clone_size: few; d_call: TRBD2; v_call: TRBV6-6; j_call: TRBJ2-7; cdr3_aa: CASHFAGGYEQYF; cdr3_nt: TGTGCCAGTCATTTTGCGGGGGGCTACGAGCAGTACTTC
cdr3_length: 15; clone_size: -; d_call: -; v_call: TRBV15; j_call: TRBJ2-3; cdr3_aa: CATSRDRSMTDTQYF; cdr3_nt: TGTGCCACCAGCAGAGATCGGTCTATGACAGATACGCAGTATTTT
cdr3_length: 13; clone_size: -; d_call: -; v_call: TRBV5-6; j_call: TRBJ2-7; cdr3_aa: CASRRVSEYEQYF; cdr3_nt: TGTGCCAGCAGGCGGGTCTCGGAATACGAGCAGTACTTC
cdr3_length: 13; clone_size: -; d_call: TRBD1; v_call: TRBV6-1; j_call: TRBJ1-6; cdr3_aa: CASSPTGGSPLHF; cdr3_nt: TGTGCCAGCAGCCCGACAGGGGGATCACCCCTCCACTTT
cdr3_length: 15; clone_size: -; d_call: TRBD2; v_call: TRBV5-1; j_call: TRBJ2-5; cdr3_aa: CASSSLTSGQETQYF; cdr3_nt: TGCGCCAGCAGCTCCCTGACTAGCGGCCAAGAGACCCAGTACTTC
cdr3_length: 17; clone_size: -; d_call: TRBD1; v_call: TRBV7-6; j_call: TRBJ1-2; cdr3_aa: CASSSAQGQGLVYGYTF; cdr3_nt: TGTGCCAGCAGCTCCGCACAGGGACAGGGGTTGGTCTATGGCTACACCTTC
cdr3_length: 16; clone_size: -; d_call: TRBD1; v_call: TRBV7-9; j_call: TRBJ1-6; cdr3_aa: CASSLESGGINSPLHF; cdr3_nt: TGTGCCAGCAGCCTCGAGTCAGGGGGTATCAATTCACCCCTCCACTTT
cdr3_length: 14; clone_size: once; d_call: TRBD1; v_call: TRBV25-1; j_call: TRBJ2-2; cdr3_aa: CASTGTGNTGELFF; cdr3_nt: TGTGCCAGCACGGGGACAGGGAACACCGGGGAGCTGTTTTTT
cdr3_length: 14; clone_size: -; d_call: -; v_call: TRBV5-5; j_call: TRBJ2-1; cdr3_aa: CASSFFVGYNEQFF; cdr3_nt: TGTGCCAGCAGCTTCTTCGTCGGTTACAATGAGCAGTTCTTC
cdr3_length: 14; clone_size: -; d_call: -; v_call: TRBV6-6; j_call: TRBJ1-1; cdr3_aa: CASRPGEAGAEAFF; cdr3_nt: TGTGCCAGCAGGCCCGGAGAGGCGGGGGCTGAAGCTTTCTTT
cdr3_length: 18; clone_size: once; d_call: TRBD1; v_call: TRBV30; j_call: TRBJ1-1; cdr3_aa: CAWKSRSPGQGYNTEAFF; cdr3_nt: TGTGCCTGGAAGAGTCGGTCCCCGGGACAGGGATACAACACTGAAGCTTTCTTT
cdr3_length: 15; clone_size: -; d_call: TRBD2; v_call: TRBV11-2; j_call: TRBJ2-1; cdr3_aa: CASSLGLADYNEQFF; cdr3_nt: TGTGCCAGCAGTTTGGGCCTAGCGGATTACAATGAGCAGTTCTTC
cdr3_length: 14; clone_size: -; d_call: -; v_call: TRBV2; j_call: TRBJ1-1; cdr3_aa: CASSPPRGGTEAFF; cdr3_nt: TGTGCCAGCAGCCCCCCCCGGGGAGGCACTGAAGCTTTCTTT
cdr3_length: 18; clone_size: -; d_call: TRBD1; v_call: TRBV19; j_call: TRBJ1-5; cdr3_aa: CASSPPGQTLYSNQPQHF; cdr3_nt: TGTGCCAGTAGTCCGCCGGGACAGACCCTTTATAGCAATCAGCCCCAGCATTTT
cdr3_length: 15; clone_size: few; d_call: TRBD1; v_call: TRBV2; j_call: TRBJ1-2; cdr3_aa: CASAGKTGGNYGYTF; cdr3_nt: TGTGCTTCCGCGGGGAAGACAGGGGGGAACTATGGCTACACCTTC
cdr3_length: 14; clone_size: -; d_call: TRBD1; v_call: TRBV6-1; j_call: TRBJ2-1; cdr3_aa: CASRELGQGGEQFF; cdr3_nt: TGTGCCAGCAGGGAACTTGGACAGGGGGGTGAGCAGTTCTTC
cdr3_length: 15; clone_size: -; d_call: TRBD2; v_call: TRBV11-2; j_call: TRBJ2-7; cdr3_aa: CASNQNSGGGYEQYF; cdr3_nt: TGTGCCAGCAACCAAAATAGCGGGGGCGGTTACGAGCAGTACTTC
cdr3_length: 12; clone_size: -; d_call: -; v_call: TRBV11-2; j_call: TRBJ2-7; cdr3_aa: CASWGLYVRQYF; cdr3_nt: TGTGCCAGCTGGGGACTCTACGTCAGGCAGTACTTC
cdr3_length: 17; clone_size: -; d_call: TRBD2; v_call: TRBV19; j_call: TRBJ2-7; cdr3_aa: CASSMRGLANFSYEQYF; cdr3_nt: TGTGCCAGTAGTATGCGCGGACTAGCGAATTTCTCCTACGAGCAGTACTTC
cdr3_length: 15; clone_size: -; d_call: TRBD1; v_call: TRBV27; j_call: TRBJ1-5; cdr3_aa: CASSFGTGGNQPQHF; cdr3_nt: TGTGCCAGCAGTTTCGGGACAGGGGGCAACCAGCCCCAGCATTTT
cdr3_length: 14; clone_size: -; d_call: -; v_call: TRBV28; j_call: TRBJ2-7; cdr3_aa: CASRTGTFPYEQYF; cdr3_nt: TGTGCCAGTCGAACCGGGACTTTTCCCTACGAGCAGTACTTC
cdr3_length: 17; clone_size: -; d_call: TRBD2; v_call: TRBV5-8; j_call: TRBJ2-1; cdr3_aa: CASSLSRTSGSFGEQFF; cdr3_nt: TGTGCCAGCAGCTTGTCCCGGACTAGCGGGAGTTTTGGTGAGCAGTTCTTC
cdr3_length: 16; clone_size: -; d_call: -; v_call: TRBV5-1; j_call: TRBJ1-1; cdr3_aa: CASTTRGDGDTTEAFF; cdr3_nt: TGCGCCAGCACAACCCGGGGGGACGGTGATACCACTGAAGCTTTCTTT
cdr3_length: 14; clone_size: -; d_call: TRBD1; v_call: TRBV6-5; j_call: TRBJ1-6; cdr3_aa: CASSPDRVNSPLHF; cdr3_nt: TGTGCCAGCAGTCCCGACAGGGTGAATTCACCCCTCCACTTT
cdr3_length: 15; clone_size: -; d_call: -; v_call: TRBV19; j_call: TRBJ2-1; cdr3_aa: CASSIYSGYYNEQFF; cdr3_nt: TGTGCCAGTAGTATATACTCGGGATACTACAATGAGCAGTTCTTC
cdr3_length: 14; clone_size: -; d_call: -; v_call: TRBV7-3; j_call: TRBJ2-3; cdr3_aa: CASSSTSGTDTQYF; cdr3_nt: TGTGCCAGCAGCTCCACCTCGGGGACAGATACGCAGTATTTT
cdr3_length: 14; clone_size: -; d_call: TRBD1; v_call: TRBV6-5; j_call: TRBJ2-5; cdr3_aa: CASSDTGVQETQYF; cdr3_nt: TGTGCCAGCAGCGATACAGGGGTTCAAGAGACCCAGTACTTC
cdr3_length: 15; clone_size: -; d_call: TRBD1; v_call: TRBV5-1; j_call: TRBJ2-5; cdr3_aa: CASSSGGPSQETQYF; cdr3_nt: TGCGCCAGCAGCTCAGGGGGACCAAGCCAAGAGACCCAGTACTTC
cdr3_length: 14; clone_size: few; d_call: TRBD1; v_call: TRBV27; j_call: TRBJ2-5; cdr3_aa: CASSWTGDQETQYF; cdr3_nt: TGTGCCAGCAGTTGGACAGGAGACCAAGAGACCCAGTACTTC
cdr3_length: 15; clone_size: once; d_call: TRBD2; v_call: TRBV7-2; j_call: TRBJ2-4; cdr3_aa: CASSLLAGDQNIQYF; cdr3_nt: TGTGCCAGCAGCTTACTAGCGGGAGACCAAAACATTCAGTACTTC
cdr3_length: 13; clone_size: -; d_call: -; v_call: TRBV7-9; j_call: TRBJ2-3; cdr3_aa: CASSHSSTDTQYF; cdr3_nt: TGTGCCAGCAGCCACTCTTCCACAGATACGCAGTATTTT
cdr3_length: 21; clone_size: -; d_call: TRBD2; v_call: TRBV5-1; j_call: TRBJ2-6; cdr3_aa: CASSYAGLAGGSLGGANVLTF; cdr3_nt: TGCGCCAGCAGCTACGCGGGACTAGCGGGGGGGAGCCTGGGCGGGGCCAACGTCCTGACTTTC